This T cell receptor beta chain was sequenced during a study of response to subunit inactivated influenza vaccine. Study results and caveats: Each seasonal influenza vaccination, the authors suggested, recruits few new T cells.

MiXCR, applied by TCRdb to the RT-PCR reads, yields one record per CDR3 protein. The sample contains over 400,000 distinct CDR3 sequences, over 10% of which appear only once. The CDR3 consists of 22 residues. Germline V gene data show CDR1 as SGHAT and CDR2 as FQDESV (reference sequence). With 5 bases removed from V and 0 bases from J, the gap between germline ends came to 32 bases. Regarding this clonotype: What it recognizes is unknown.

This sequence originates from a man in his fifties who received an inactivated influenza vaccine. This specimen consisted of PBMCs from blood, obtained about 6 weeks after vaccination. The chain uses TRBV11-1 and TRBJ2-1; no clear D. CDR3 DNA sequence: TGTGCCAGCAGCCCACGGACCGGTCATCAGAGTATTCGGTCTAGCTCCTACAATGAGCAGTTCTTC. This codes for CASSPRTGHQSIRSSSYNEQFF.